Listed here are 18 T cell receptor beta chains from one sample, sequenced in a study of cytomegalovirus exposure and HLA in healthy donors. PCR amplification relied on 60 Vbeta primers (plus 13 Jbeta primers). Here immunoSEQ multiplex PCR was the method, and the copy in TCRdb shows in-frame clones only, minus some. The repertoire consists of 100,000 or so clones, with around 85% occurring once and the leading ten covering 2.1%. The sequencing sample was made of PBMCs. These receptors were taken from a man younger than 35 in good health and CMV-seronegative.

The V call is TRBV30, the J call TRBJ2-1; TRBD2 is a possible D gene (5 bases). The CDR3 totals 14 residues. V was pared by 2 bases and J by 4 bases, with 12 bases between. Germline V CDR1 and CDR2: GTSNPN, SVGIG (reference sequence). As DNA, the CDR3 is TGTGCCTGGAGTACAGCGGTATTATACAATGAGCAGTTCTTC. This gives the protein CAWSTAVLYNEQFF.

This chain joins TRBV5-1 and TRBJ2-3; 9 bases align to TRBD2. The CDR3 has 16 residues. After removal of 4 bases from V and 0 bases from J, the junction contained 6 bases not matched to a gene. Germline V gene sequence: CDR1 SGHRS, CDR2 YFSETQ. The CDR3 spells CASSRDGLASTDTQYF. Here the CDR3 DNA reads TGCGCCAGCAGCCGGGATGGACTAGCGAGCACAGATACGCAGTATTTT.

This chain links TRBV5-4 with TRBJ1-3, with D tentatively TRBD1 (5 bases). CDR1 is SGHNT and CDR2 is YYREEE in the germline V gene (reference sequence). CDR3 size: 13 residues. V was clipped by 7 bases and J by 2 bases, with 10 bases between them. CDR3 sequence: CASAGRPGNTIYF. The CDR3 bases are TGTGCCAGCGCGGGGCGGCCTGGAAACACCATATATTTT. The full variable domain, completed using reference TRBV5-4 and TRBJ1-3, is ETGVTQSPTHLIKTRGQQVTLRCSSQSGHNTVSWYQQALGQGPQFIFQYYREEENGRGNFPPRFSGLQFPNYSSELNVNALELDDSALYLCASAGRPGNTIYFGEGSWLTVV.

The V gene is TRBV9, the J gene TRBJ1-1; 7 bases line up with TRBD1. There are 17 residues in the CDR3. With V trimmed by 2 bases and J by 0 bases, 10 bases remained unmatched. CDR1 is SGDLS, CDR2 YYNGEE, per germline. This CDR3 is CASSVSPPGQMNTEAFF. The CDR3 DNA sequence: TGTGCCAGCAGCGTGTCCCCTCCGGGACAGATGAACACTGAAGCTTTCTTT.

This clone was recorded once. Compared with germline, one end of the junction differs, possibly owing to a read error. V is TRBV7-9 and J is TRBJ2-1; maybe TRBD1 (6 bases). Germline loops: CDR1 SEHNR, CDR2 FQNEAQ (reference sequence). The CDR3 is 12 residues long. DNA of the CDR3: TGTTCCAGCAGCAAACAGGGCTATGAGCAGTTCTTC. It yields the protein CSSSKQGYEQFF. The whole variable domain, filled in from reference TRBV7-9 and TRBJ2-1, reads DTGVSQNPRHKITKRGQNVTFRCDPISEHNRLYWYRQTLGQGPEFLTYFQNEAQLEKSRLLSDRFSAERPKGSFSTLEIQRTEQGDSAMYLCSSSKQGYEQFFGPGTRLTVL.

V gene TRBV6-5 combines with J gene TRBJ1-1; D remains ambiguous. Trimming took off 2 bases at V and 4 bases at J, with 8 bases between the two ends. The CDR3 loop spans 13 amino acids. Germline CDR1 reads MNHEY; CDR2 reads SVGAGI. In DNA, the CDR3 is TGTGCCAGCAGTTACCTGGCAGGCACTGAAGCTTTCTTT. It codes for CASSYLAGTEAFF.

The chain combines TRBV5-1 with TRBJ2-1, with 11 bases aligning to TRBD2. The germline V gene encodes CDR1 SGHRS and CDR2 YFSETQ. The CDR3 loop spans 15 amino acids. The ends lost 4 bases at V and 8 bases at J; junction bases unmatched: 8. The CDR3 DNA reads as TGCGCCAGCAGCCTTAGCGGGAGGGCCTTCGATGAGCAGTTCTTC. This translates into CASSLSGRAFDEQFF.

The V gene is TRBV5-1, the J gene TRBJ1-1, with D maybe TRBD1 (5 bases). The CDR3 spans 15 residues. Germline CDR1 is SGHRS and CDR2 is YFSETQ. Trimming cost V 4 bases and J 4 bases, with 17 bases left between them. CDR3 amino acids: CASSLNRPTSTEAFF. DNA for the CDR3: TGCGCCAGCAGCCTCAACAGGCCGACGAGCACTGAAGCTTTCTTT.

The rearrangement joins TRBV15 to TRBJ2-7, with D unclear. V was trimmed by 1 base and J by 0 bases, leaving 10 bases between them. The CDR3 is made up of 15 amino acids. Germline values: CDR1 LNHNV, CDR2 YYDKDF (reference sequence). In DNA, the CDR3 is TGTGCCACCAGCAGAGTTGACTTAGGCTCCTACGAGCAGTACTTC. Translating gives CATSRVDLGSYEQYF.

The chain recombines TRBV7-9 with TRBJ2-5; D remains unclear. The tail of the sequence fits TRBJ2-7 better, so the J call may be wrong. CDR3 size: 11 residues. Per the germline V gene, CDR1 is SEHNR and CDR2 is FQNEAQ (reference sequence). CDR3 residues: CASSYDYEQYF. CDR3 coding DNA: TGTGCCAGCAGCTACGATTACGAGCAGTACTTC.

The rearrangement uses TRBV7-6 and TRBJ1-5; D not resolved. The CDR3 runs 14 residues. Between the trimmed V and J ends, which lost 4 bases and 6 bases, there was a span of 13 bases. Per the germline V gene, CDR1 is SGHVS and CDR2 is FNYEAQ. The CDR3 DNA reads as TGTGCCAGCAGCTCAGCCGAGGTAGCTCAGCCCCAGCATTTT. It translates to CASSSAEVAQPQHF.

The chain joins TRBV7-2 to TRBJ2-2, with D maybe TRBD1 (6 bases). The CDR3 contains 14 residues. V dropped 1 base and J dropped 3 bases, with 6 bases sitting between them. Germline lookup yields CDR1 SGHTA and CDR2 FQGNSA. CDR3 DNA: TGTGCCAGCAGCTTAGGGACAGACACCGGGGAGCTGTTTTTT. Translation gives CASSLGTDTGELFF.

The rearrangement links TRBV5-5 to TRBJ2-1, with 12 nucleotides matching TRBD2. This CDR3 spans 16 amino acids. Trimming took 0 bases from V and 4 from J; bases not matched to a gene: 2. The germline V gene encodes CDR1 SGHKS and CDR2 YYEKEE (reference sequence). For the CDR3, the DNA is TGTGCCAGCAGCTTGGGACTAGCGGGAGTGTACAATGAGCAGTTCTTC. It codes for CASSLGLAGVYNEQFF.

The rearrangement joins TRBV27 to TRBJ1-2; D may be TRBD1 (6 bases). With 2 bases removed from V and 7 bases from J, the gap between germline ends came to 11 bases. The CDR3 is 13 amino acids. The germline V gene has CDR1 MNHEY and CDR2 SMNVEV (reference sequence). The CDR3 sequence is CASSLGGGGGYTF. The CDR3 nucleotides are TGTGCCAGCAGTTTAGGGGGCGGAGGTGGCTACACCTTC.

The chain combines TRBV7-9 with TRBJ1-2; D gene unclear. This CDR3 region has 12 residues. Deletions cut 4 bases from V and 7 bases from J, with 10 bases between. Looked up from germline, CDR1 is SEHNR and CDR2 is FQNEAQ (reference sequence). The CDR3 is CASSWEESGYTF. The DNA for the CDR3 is TGTGCCAGCAGCTGGGAGGAGAGTGGCTACACCTTC.

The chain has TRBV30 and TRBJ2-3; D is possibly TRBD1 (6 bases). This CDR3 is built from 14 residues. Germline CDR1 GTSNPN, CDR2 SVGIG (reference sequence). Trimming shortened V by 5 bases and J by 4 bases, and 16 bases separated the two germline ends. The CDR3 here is CAWHMWGRADTQYF. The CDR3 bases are TGTGCCTGGCACATGTGGGGGCGGGCAGATACGCAGTATTTT. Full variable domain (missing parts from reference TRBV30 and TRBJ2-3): SQTIHQWPATLVQPVGSPLSLECTVEGTSNPNLYWYRQAAGRGLQLLFYSVGIGQISSEVPQNLSASRPQDRQFILSSKKLLLSDSGFYLCAWHMWGRADTQYFGPGTRLTVL.

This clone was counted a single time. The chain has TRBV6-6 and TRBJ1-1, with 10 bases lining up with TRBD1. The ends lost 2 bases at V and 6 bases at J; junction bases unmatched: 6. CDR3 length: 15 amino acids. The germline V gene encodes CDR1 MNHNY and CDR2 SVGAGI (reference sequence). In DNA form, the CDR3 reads TGTGCCAGCAGTTACATGAGACAGGGGGCCCCTGAAGCTTTCTTT. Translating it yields CASSYMRQGAPEAFF.

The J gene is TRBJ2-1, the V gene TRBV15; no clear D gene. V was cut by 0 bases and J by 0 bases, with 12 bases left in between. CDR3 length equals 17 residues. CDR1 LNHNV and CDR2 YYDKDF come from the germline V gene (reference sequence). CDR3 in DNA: TGTGCCACCAGCAGAGATAGACGGAGTCTCTCCTACAATGAGCAGTTCTTC. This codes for CATSRDRRSLSYNEQFF.